These 2 T cell receptor beta chains originate from one sample sequenced in a study of T cells in Graves' hyperthyroidism and ophthalmopathy. TCR beta CDR3 region amplification was performed from RNA transcripts. With the HTBI primer set, the TCR CDR3 went through a first round of RT-PCR. TCRdb passed the multiplex PCR reads through MiXCR, listing each CDR3 protein once. The table includes around 580,000 distinct CDR3 sequences, 15% to 20% detected once. Sequenced sample: blood. All receptors come from a woman under 30 with Graves' hyperthyroidism.

This clonotype was seen at least ten times. V usage is TRBV10-2 and J usage is TRBJ2-7; TRBD1 aligns across 12 bases. The CDR3 contains 13 residues. The germline V gene encodes CDR1 WSHSY and CDR2 SAAADI. Trimming cost V 9 bases and J 4 bases; bases outside gene matches: 4. DNA for the CDR3: TGCGCCAGTCGGGACAGGGGGCCGTACGAGCAGTACTTC. Translation: CASRDRGPYEQYF.

This clonotype appeared many times. The chain employs TRBV5-5 and TRBJ2-7; no reliable D call. The V gene's germline CDR1 is SGHKS and CDR2 YYEKEE (reference sequence). The CDR3 has 13 amino acids. V was shortened by 3 bases and J by 2 bases, with 9 bases between the two germline ends. The CDR3 loop is CASSWPSPYEQYF. DNA of the CDR3: TGTGCCAGCAGCTGGCCTTCGCCCTACGAGCAGTACTTC. The full variable domain, its missing parts supplied by reference TRBV5-5 and TRBJ2-7, is DAGVTQSPTHLIKTRGQQVTLRCSPISGHKSVSWYQQVLGQGPQFIFQYYEKEERGRGNFPDRFSARQFPNYSSELNVNALLLGDSALYLCASSWPSPYEQYFGPGTRLTVT.